This entry is about one T cell receptor (beta chain). Its target is unknown. The V gene's germline CDR1 is SGHVS and CDR2 FNYEAQ. Between the trimmed V and J ends, which lost 5 bases and 0 bases, there was a span of 11 bases. This CDR3 has 15 residues. The assay looked at some 100,000 TCR templates in each sample. TCRdb keeps only in-frame clones here, not all; method: immunoSEQ multiplex PCR. The repertoire includes tens of thousands of clones, over 70% of them detected once, and about 1.5% sits in the top ten. The data derive from a study of siplizumab effects on memory and regulatory T cells. Findings of the study overall: Unstimulated subsets captured only a minor fraction of alloreactive clones. The diversity of naive T cells seemed greater than that of memory cells, and their alloresponse contribution seemed major. Proliferating Tregs' suppressive function in siplizumab cultures went unconfirmed.

This receptor was obtained from a human donor in good health. The chain combines TRBV7-6 with TRBJ1-3; D is ambiguous. The material sequenced was Tregs sorted from blood. This CDR3 is CASSLTDVSGNTIYF. In nucleotides, the CDR3 is TGTGCCAGCAGCCTGACGGATGTCTCTGGAAACACCATATATTTT.